Below, 23 T cell receptor beta chains from the same sample are listed, as sequenced in a study of radiation and T cells in renal cell carcinoma. Time point reported: blood 2 weeks post-SBRT. The sample's treatment: 15 Gy SBRT to primary tumor, nephrectomy 4 weeks later. Produced via immunoSEQ multiplex PCR; TCRdb's table is partial and in-frame only. The sample lists tens of thousands of clones; 70% to 80% were seen once. This specimen was blood, taken from a patient whose treatment included radiotherapy and nephrectomy. Receptor source: a man aged 60 to 69 with renal cell carcinoma.

The chain couples TRBV30 to TRBJ2-7; 7 bases are a match to TRBD2. CDR3 length equals 13 residues. CDR1 is GTSNPN, CDR2 SVGIG, per germline (reference sequence). J lost 4 bases, V lost 6 bases, and 9 bases had no gene match. CDR3 sequence (DNA): TGTGCCTGCACCCTGACGGGGGGATACGAGCAGTACTTC. It yields the protein CACTLTGGYEQYF.

This sequence joins TRBV7-9 and TRBJ2-1; TRBD2 is a possible D gene (5 bases). The CDR3 length is 17 residues. Germline V CDR1 and CDR2: SEHNR, FQNEAQ (reference sequence). The V end was cut by 3 bases, the J end by 5 bases, with 20 bases between. The CDR3 loop reads CASSFGTSITADNEQFF. The CDR3 nucleotides read TGTGCCAGCAGCTTTGGTACTAGTATCACCGCAGACAATGAGCAGTTCTTC.

The J gene is TRBJ2-5, the V gene TRBV11-2; tentative D call: TRBD2 (6 bases). CDR3 length: 14 amino acids. Per the germline V gene, CDR1 is SGHAT and CDR2 is FQNNGV. V gave up 7 bases and J gave up 5 bases, with 17 bases separating them. CDR3 region: CASTHKAGWETQYF. CDR3 DNA sequence: TGTGCCAGCACCCACAAAGCGGGTTGGGAGACCCAGTACTTC.

The rearrangement uses TRBV30 and TRBJ1-2; D call uncertain. The ends were cut back, 0 bases at V and 5 bases at J, with 13 bases in the middle. There are 14 residues in the CDR3. Germline CDR1 GTSNPN, CDR2 SVGIG (reference sequence). The CDR3 sequence: CAWSVQTLGYGYTF. The CDR3 DNA reads as TGTGCCTGGAGTGTACAGACCCTTGGTTATGGCTACACCTTC.

The chain is built from TRBV13 and TRBJ1-2; D perhaps matches TRBD1 (6 bases). The CDR3 is 21 amino acids. Germline CDR1 PRHDT, CDR2 FYEKMQ (reference sequence). Trimming shortened V by 5 bases and J by 0 bases, and 31 bases separated the two germline ends. CDR3 in amino acids: CASSASGTSVRFLAPNYGYTF. CDR3 DNA: TGTGCCAGCAGCGCCTCCGGGACAAGTGTAAGGTTCCTCGCCCCTAACTATGGCTACACCTTC.

The chain employs TRBV6-5 and TRBJ2-1; 10 bases match TRBD1. The germline V gene has CDR1 MNHEY and CDR2 SVGAGI. The CDR3 consists of 15 residues. V shed 6 bases and J 7 bases; nucleotides not matched to a gene: 9. CDR3 coding DNA: TGTGCCAGCAGACCTTGGGGACAGGGGATAAATGAGCAGTTCTTC. The encoded protein is CASRPWGQGINEQFF.

J is TRBJ1-4 and V is TRBV7-2; D remains unclear. CDR3 size: 12 residues. The germline V and J ends were trimmed by 1 base and 7 bases, with 4 bases remaining between them. The germline gives CDR1 SGHTA, CDR2 FQGNSA. The CDR3 protein is CASSLDGEKLFF. CDR3 DNA sequence: TGTGCCAGCAGCTTAGATGGTGAAAAACTGTTTTTT.

The rearrangement uses TRBV6-1 and TRBJ2-1; 7 nucleotides match TRBD2. V was clipped by 1 base and J by 1 base; unmatched bases: 10. Germline V CDR1 and CDR2: MNHNS, SASEGT. The length of the CDR3 is 18 residues. The CDR3 region is CASSEEDGGVESYNEQFF. Here the CDR3 DNA reads TGTGCCAGCAGTGAAGAGGATGGGGGGGTGGAGTCCTACAATGAGCAGTTCTTC.

V is TRBV19 and J is TRBJ2-7, with 8 bases fitting TRBD1. This CDR3 contains 16 residues. Per the germline V gene, CDR1 is LNHDA and CDR2 is SQIVND (reference sequence). V shed 7 bases and J 7 bases; nucleotides not matched to a gene: 18. As DNA, the CDR3 is TGTGCCAGTATGTCTCAGGCAGGGCAGGGGGCACGGGAGCAGTACTTC. It specifies CASMSQAGQGAREQYF.

The chain joins TRBV6-5 to TRBJ1-2; D not resolved. Germline V gene lookup returns CDR1 MNHEY and CDR2 SVGAGI. The CDR3 totals 15 residues. V lost 0 bases and J 1 base, leaving 9 bases between the germline ends. The CDR3 sequence: CASSYSRGYNYGYTF. The CDR3 DNA reads as TGTGCCAGCAGTTACTCTCGAGGTTATAACTATGGCTACACCTTC.

This rearrangement joins TRBV5-5 to TRBJ2-3; 11 bases are a match to TRBD2. CDR3 length: 14 residues. J was trimmed by 8 bases and V by 4 bases; bases with no gene match: 6. The germline V gene has CDR1 SGHKS and CDR2 YYEKEE (reference sequence). Written as DNA, the CDR3 is TGTGCCAGCAGCGCTACTAGCGGGAGTTCTACGCAGTATTTT. This codes for CASSATSGSSTQYF.

The chain carries TRBV6-5 and TRBJ1-2; 8 bases agree with TRBD1. The germline gives CDR1 MNHEY, CDR2 SVGAGI. V gave up 6 bases and J gave up 2 bases; unmatched junction bases: 8. This CDR3 has 15 amino acids. CDR3 bases: TGTGCCAGCAGACCCGGACAGGGAACGAACTATGGCTACACCTTC. It specifies CASRPGQGTNYGYTF.

The chain uses TRBV6-1 and TRBJ1-5, with D possibly TRBD1 on 6 matching bases. The V end lost 11 bases, the J end lost 4 bases, and 18 bases lay between the germline ends. CDR1 MNHNS and CDR2 SASEGT come from the germline V gene. The CDR3 loop spans 14 amino acids. This CDR3 is CAGKGQGRNQPQHF. The CDR3 bases are TGTGCCGGAAAGGGGCAGGGGCGTAATCAGCCCCAGCATTTT.

Comment on this clone: The same CDR3 can be traced to other DNA sequences in this sample. The gene calls are TRBV27 and TRBJ1-5; TRBD1 agrees at 7 bases. Germline V gives CDR1 MNHEY, CDR2 SMNVEV (reference sequence). CDR3 size: 13 residues. Trimming at V came to 6 bases and at J to 7 bases, leaving 6 bases not matched to a gene. DNA of the CDR3: TGTGCCAGCAGCTTCGACAGGGTCCAGCCCCAGCATTTT. It translates to CASSFDRVQPQHF.

This rearrangement joins TRBV5-1 to TRBJ1-1; D might be TRBD1 (5 bases). V gave up 4 bases and J gave up 0 bases, with 10 bases separating them. The CDR3 sequence is 14 residues long. From germline, CDR1 is SGHRS and CDR2 YFSETQ. The CDR3 DNA sequence: TGCGCCAGCAGCATCGGGACGCTGAACACTGAAGCTTTCTTT. Translating it yields CASSIGTLNTEAFF.

The chain couples TRBV30 to TRBJ1-5; D ambiguous. V lost 3 bases and J 7 bases, leaving 10 bases between the germline ends. CDR1 and CDR2 from the germline V gene are GTSNPN and SVGIG (reference sequence). CDR3 length: 12 amino acids. CDR3 region: CAWSARNQPQHF. DNA of the CDR3: TGTGCCTGGAGCGCTAGGAACCAGCCCCAGCATTTT. The whole variable domain, remainder taken from reference TRBV30 and TRBJ1-5, is SQTIHQWPATLVQPVGSPLSLECTVEGTSNPNLYWYRQAAGRGLQLLFYSVGIGQISSEVPQNLSASRPQDRQFILSSKKLLLSDSGFYLCAWSARNQPQHFGDGTRLSIL.

The gene calls are TRBV18 and TRBJ1-1; 7 nucleotides line up with TRBD1. This CDR3 contains 14 residues. V lost 5 bases, J lost 5 bases, and 8 bases stayed unmatched. Germline lookup yields CDR1 KGHSH and CDR2 LQKENI. The CDR3 nucleotides are TGTGCCAGCTCAACGGGACAGCGGGAGACTGAAGCTTTCTTT. This encodes CASSTGQRETEAFF.

The V and J genes are TRBV5-1 and TRBJ2-5; 9 bases align to TRBD2. This CDR3 spans 16 amino acids. J was trimmed by 4 bases and V by 0 bases; bases with no gene match: 7. Germline loops: CDR1 SGHRS, CDR2 YFSETQ. The CDR3 DNA follows: TGCGCCAGCAGCTTGGATGCCAGCGGGGGGACAGAGACCCAGTACTTC. Encoded protein: CASSLDASGGTETQYF.

The chain is built from TRBV19 and TRBJ2-1, with 9 bases that match TRBD1. Unmatched junction bases numbered 4, after V lost 5 bases and J lost 2 bases. Per germline, CDR1 LNHDA and CDR2 SQIVND (reference sequence). The CDR3 is made up of 15 amino acids. CDR3 loop: CASSSTGGAYNEQFF. Written as DNA, the CDR3 is TGTGCCAGTAGTTCGACAGGGGGGGCCTACAATGAGCAGTTCTTC.

The V gene is TRBV14, the J gene TRBJ2-3; 10 bases fit TRBD2. Germline V gives CDR1 SGHDN, CDR2 FVKESK. With V trimmed by 2 bases and J by 4 bases, 9 bases remained unmatched. The CDR3 length is 17 residues. The CDR3 is CASSQRWLAGESDTQYF. The CDR3 nucleotides read TGTGCCAGCAGCCAACGGTGGCTAGCGGGAGAATCAGATACGCAGTATTTT.

The chain uses TRBV5-1 and TRBJ1-1; 8 bases map to TRBD1. This CDR3 is 14 amino acids long. CDR1 SGHRS and CDR2 YFSETQ come from the germline V gene. Unmatched junction bases numbered 8, after V lost 6 bases and J lost 4 bases. This chain's CDR3 is CASTQGAGGTEAFF. The CDR3 DNA reads as TGCGCCAGCACCCAGGGGGCGGGGGGCACTGAAGCTTTCTTT.

This clone appeared a single time. The rearrangement uses TRBV6-1 and TRBJ1-4; D remains unclear. CDR1 is MNHNS, CDR2 SASEGT, per germline. The CDR3 contains 14 residues. The V end was cut by 8 bases, the J end by 1 base, with 11 bases between. Here the CDR3 reads CASAQLGTNEKLFF. DNA of the CDR3: TGTGCCAGCGCTCAACTAGGAACTAATGAAAAACTGTTTTTT.

The rearrangement links TRBV29-1 to TRBJ1-2, with 9 nucleotides matching TRBD1. Looked up from germline, CDR1 is SQVTM and CDR2 is ANQGSEA. The CDR3 runs 11 residues. The V and J ends lost 4 bases and 14 bases, in that order; junction bases with no gene match: 8. The CDR3 nucleotides read TGCAGCGTTGGACAGGGGGGCGGGCGTACCTTC. Residues: CSVGQGGGRTF.